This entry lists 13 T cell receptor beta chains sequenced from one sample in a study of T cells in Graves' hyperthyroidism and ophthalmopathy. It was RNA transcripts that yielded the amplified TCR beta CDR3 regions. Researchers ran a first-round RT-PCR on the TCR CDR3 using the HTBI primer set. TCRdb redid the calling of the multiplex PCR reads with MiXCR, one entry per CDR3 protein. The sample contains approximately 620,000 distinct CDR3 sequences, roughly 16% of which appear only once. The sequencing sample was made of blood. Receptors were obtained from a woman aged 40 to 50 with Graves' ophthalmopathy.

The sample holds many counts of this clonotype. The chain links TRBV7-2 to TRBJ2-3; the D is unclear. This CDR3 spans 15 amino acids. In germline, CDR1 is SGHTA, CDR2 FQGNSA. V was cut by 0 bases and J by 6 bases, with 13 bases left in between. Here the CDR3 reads CASSLAPPRSDTQYF. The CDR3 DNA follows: TGTGCCAGCAGCTTAGCCCCCCCTAGATCTGATACGCAGTATTTT. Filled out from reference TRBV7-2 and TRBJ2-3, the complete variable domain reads GAGVSQSPSNKVTEKGKDVELRCDPISGHTALYWYRQSLGQGLEFLIYFQGNSAPDKSGLPSDRFSAERTGGSVSTLTIQRTQQEDSAVYLCASSLAPPRSDTQYFGPGTRLTVL.

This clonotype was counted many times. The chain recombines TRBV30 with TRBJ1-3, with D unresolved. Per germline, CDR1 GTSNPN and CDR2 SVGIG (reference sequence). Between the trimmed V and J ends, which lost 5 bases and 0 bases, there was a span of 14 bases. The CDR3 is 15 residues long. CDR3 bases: TGTGCCTGGTCCTCGGGCAGGTCCTCTGGAAACACCATATATTTT. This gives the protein CAWSSGRSSGNTIYF.

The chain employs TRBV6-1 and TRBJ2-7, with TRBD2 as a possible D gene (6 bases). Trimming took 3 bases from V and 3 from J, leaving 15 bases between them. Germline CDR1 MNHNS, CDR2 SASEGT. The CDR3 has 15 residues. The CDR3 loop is CASSDPTGTRYEQYF. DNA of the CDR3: TGTGCCAGCAGTGACCCCACCGGGACTCGCTACGAGCAGTACTTC.

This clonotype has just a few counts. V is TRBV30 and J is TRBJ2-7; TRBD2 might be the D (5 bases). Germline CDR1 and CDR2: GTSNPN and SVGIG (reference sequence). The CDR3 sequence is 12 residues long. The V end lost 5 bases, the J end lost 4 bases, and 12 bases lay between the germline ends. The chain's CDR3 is CAWAGGGYEQYF. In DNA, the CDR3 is TGTGCCTGGGCTGGAGGCGGTTACGAGCAGTACTTC.

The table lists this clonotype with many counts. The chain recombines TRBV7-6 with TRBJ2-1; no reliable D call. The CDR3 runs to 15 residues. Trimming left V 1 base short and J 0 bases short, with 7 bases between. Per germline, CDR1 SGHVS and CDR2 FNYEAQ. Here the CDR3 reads CASSLGWSSYNEQFF. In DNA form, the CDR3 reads TGTGCCAGCAGCTTAGGCTGGAGCTCCTACAATGAGCAGTTCTTC. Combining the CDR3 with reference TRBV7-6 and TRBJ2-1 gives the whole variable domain GAGVSQSPRYKVTKRGQDVALRCDPISGHVSLYWYRQALGQGPEFLTYFNYEAQQDKSGLPNDRFSAERPEGSISTLTIQRTEQRDSAMYRCASSLGWSSYNEQFFGPGTRLTVL.

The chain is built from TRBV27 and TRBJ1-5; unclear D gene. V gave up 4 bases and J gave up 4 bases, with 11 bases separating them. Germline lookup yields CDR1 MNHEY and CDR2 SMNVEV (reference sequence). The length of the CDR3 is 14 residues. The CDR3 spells CASSSPGRNQPQHF. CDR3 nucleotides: TGTGCCAGCAGTTCGCCGGGTAGAAATCAGCCCCAGCATTTT.

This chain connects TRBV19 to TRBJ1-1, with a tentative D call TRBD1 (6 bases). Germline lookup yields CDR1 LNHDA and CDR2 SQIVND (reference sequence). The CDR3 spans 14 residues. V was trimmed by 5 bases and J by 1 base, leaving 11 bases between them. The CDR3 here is CASSRGQKNTEAFF. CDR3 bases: TGTGCCAGTAGTCGCGGACAGAAGAACACTGAAGCTTTCTTT.

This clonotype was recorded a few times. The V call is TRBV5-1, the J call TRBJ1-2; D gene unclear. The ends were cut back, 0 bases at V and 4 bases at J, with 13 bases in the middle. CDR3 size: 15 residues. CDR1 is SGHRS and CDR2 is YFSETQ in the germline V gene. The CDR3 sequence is CASSLGGASSYGYTF. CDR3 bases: TGCGCCAGCAGCTTGGGTGGAGCTTCATCCTATGGCTACACCTTC.

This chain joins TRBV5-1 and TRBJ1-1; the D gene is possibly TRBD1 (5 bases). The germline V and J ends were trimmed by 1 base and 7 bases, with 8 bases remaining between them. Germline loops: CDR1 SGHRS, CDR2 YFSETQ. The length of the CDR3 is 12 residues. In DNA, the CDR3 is TGCGCCAGCAGCTTGTGGGGCTATGAAGCTTTCTTT. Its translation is CASSLWGYEAFF.

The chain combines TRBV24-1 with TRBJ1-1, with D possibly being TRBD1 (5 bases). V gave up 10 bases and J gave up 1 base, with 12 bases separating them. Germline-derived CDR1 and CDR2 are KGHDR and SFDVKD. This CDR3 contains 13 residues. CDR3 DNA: TGTGCCACGAGTATCGGGGGGAACACTGAAGCTTTCTTT. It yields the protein CATSIGGNTEAFF.

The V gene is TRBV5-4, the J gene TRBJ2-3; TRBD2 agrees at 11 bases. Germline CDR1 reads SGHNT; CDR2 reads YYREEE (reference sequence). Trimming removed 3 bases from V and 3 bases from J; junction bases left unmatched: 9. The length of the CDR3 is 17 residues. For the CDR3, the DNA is TGTGCCAGCAGCTCGGGGGCTAGCGGGGGGCCAACAGATACGCAGTATTTT. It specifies CASSSGASGGPTDTQYF.

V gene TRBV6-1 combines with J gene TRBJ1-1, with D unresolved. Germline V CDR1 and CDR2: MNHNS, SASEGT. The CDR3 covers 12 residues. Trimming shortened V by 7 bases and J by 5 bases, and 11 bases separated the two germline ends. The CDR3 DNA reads TGTGCCAGCAATGGCCCGGGGACTGAAGCTTTCTTT. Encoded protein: CASNGPGTEAFF.

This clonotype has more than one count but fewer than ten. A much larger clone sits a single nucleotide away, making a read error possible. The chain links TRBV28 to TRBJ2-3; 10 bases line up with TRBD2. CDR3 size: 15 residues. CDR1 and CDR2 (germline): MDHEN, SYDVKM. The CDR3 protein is CASSVRGLATDTQCF. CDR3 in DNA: TGTGCCAGCAGCGTACGGGGACTAGCGACAGATACGCAGTGTTTT. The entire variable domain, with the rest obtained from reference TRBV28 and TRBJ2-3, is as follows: DVKVTQSSRYLVKRTGEKVFLECVQDMDHENMFWYRQDPGLGLRLIYFSYDVKMKEKGDIPEGYSVSREKKERFSLILESASTNQTSMYLCASSVRGLATDTQCFGPGTRLTVL.